Sequencing of this T cell receptor beta chain was carried out in a study of human T cells and chemical hapten exposure. This clonotype was seen more than once but under ten times. Time point in this sample: healthy volunteer bleed at 6 weeks. The authors extracted total RNA from unfractionated whole blood. Germline V gene lookup returns CDR1 ENHRY and CDR2 SYGVKD. The junction had 6 bases not matched to a gene; V was cut back by 6 bases and J by 5 bases. This CDR3 region has 14 residues. Separate cDNA molecules received unique molecular identifiers, which the library attached to them. One entry per CDR3 protein, called by TCRdb with MiXCR from the RACE reads. The sample lists roughly 75,000 distinct CDR3 sequences; around 9.3% were seen once.

The sequence was collected from a female donor in good health. Some clones in this sample may be carry-over from other donors' samples. V is TRBV10-3 and J is TRBJ2-7, with TRBD1 matching over 11 bases. The sequencing input was whole blood. CDR3 region: CAISRTGGRDEQYF. The CDR3, as DNA: TGTGCCATCAGCCGGACAGGGGGCCGGGACGAGCAGTACTTC.